These 22 T cell receptor beta chains were sequenced from one sample in a study of blood T cell repertoires in COVID-19. TCRdb's copy holds only in-frame clones and misses some; the assay was immunoSEQ multiplex PCR. The data hold roughly 100,000 clones, with around 79% observed a single time. Sequencing used peripheral blood. Source of these receptors: a woman older than 75 with acute or convalescent COVID-19.

The chain recombines TRBV7-2 with TRBJ1-3; 8 bases match TRBD1. The germline gives CDR1 SGHTA, CDR2 FQGNSA. The CDR3 consists of 15 residues. J was trimmed by 5 bases and V by 1 base; bases with no gene match: 4. CDR3 sequence reads: CASSLGQGARNTIYF. CDR3 DNA: TGTGCCAGCAGCTTAGGGCAGGGGGCAAGAAACACCATATATTTT.

The gene calls are TRBV18 and TRBJ1-2, with TRBD1 identical over 7 bases. The CDR3 length is 15 residues. V was pared by 4 bases and J by 3 bases, with 8 bases of the junction left unmatched. The germline gives CDR1 KGHSH, CDR2 LQKENI. CDR3 in DNA: TGTGCCAGCTCACGTAACAGGGGTTCGGACTATGGCTACACCTTC. Translated: CASSRNRGSDYGYTF.

The V gene is TRBV10-3, the J gene TRBJ1-5, with D hard to call. V lost 6 bases, J lost 3 bases, and 9 bases lay in between. Germline V gene lookup returns CDR1 ENHRY and CDR2 SYGVKD. This CDR3 has 13 residues. CDR3 nucleotides: TGTGCCATCAGGGCGGATCTCAATCAGCCCCAGCATTTT. The encoded protein is CAIRADLNQPQHF.

The chain joins TRBV2 to TRBJ1-5; TRBD1 might be the D (5 bases). The germline CDR1 and CDR2 sequences are SNHLY and FYNNEI. V was shortened by 3 bases and J by 7 bases, with 16 bases between the two germline ends. This CDR3 is 15 amino acids long. The CDR3: CASSEVLGGSQPQHF. Here the CDR3 DNA reads TGTGCCAGCAGTGAGGTCTTGGGGGGTAGCCAGCCCCAGCATTTT.

The V call is TRBV30, the J call TRBJ1-2; 9 nucleotides align to TRBD1. Germline CDR1 GTSNPN, CDR2 SVGIG (reference sequence). V shed 2 bases, J shed 12 bases, and the junction held 7 bases outside the gene matches. The CDR3 extends over 12 amino acids. The CDR3 is CAWSREQGADTF. In DNA, the CDR3 is TGTGCCTGGAGTCGGGAACAGGGGGCAGACACCTTC.

The CDR3 sequence is CASSVAGKDTQYF. Here the CDR3 DNA reads TGTGCCAGCAGCGTAGCCGGGAAAGATACGCAGTATTTT. The gene calls are TRBV9 and TRBJ2-3; perhaps TRBD2 as D (5 bases). The CDR3 sequence is 13 residues long. V dropped 0 bases and J dropped 5 bases, with 7 bases sitting between them. Germline V gives CDR1 SGDLS, CDR2 YYNGEE. The complete variable domain, with remaining parts taken from reference TRBV9 and TRBJ2-3, reads DSGVTQTPKHLITATGQRVTLRCSPRSGDLSVYWYQQSLDQGLQFLIQYYNGEERAKGNILERFSAQQFPDLHSELNLSSLELGDSALYFCASSVAGKDTQYFGPGTRLTVL.

The rearrangement joins TRBV30 to TRBJ1-5; D is unresolved. The CDR3 extends over 13 amino acids. Deletions cut 2 bases from V and 5 bases from J, with 10 bases between. Germline CDR1 reads GTSNPN; CDR2 reads SVGIG (reference sequence). The CDR3 protein is CAWSTGDDQPQHF. CDR3 DNA: TGTGCCTGGAGTACCGGGGATGATCAGCCCCAGCATTTT.

The chain recombines TRBV3-1 (or the pseudogene TRBV3-2) with TRBJ2-7; D may be TRBD2 (5 bases). CDR1 is LGHDT, CDR2 YNNKEL, per germline (reference sequence). The length of the CDR3 is 17 residues. V was pared by 3 bases and J by 3 bases, with 21 bases between. Here the CDR3 reads CASSQGRSGICNYEQYF. The CDR3, as DNA: TGTGCCAGCAGCCAGGGTCGGAGCGGTATATGCAACTACGAGCAGTACTTC.

V is TRBV6-2 or TRBV6-3 and J is TRBJ2-7; TRBD2 matches at 14 bases. The CDR3 extends over 16 amino acids. J lost 7 bases, V lost 4 bases, and 9 bases had no gene match. Germline-derived CDR1 and CDR2 are MNHEY and SVGEGT. CDR3 nucleotide sequence: TGTGCCAGCAGTTTCCGACTAGCGGGAGGGCCTCAGGAGCAGTACTTC. It specifies CASSFRLAGGPQEQYF.

The gene calls are TRBV9 and TRBJ2-4, with D possibly being TRBD1 (7 bases). Germline V gene sequence: CDR1 SGDLS, CDR2 YYNGEE. Trimming removed 0 bases at V and 6 bases at J, with 19 bases between. The CDR3 totals 17 residues. The CDR3 region is CASSVVGGGASGNIQYF. The DNA of the CDR3 is TGTGCCAGCAGCGTAGTCGGAGGGGGCGCGAGTGGAAACATTCAGTACTTC.

This chain connects TRBV11-1 to TRBJ1-1; D may be TRBD1 (5 bases). Germline lookup yields CDR1 SGHAT and CDR2 FQDESV (reference sequence). V lost 1 base and J 5 bases, leaving 8 bases between the germline ends. This CDR3 region has 13 residues. This CDR3 reads CASSLVRGTEAFF. The CDR3, as DNA: TGTGCCAGCAGCTTAGTTCGGGGGACTGAAGCTTTCTTT.

V and J are TRBV3-1 (or the pseudogene TRBV3-2) and TRBJ2-1; 14 bases map to TRBD2. Trimming cost V 5 bases and J 7 bases; bases outside gene matches: 13. From germline, CDR1 is LGHDT and CDR2 YNNKEL (reference sequence). This CDR3 is built from 18 residues. In DNA form, the CDR3 reads TGTGCCAGCAGCTATAGGACTAGCGGGGGGCCTGCCCCGAATGAGCAGTTCTTC. Translated: CASSYRTSGGPAPNEQFF.

The J gene is TRBJ1-1, the V gene TRBV3-1 (or the pseudogene TRBV3-2); D might be TRBD1 (6 bases). Germline lookup yields CDR1 LGHDT and CDR2 YNNKEL (reference sequence). The V and J ends lost 1 base and 4 bases respectively, with 10 bases between them. The CDR3 is 14 amino acids. This CDR3 is CASSQGGGGTEAFF. The CDR3 DNA sequence: TGTGCCAGCAGCCAAGGGGGGGGCGGCACTGAAGCTTTCTTT.

The chain recombines TRBV28 with TRBJ1-2; 8 bases align to TRBD1. In germline, CDR1 is MDHEN, CDR2 SYDVKM. Trimming cost V 5 bases and J 4 bases; bases outside gene matches: 6. This CDR3 has 14 residues. The chain's CDR3 is CASSLDRVPYGYTF. The CDR3 DNA reads TGTGCCAGCAGTCTGGACAGGGTACCCTATGGCTACACCTTC.

The chain joins TRBV4-1 to TRBJ1-2; D is undetermined. The CDR3 is 15 residues long. Looked up from germline, CDR1 is MGHRA and CDR2 is YSYEKL. V dropped 5 bases and J dropped 7 bases, with 20 bases sitting between them. CDR3 bases: TGCGCCAGCAGCGATGGGAGAGGGAAAATACTTGGCTACACCTTC. Amino acids: CASSDGRGKILGYTF.

The chain employs TRBV12-5 and TRBJ2-1, with 9 nucleotides matching TRBD2. The ends lost 0 bases at V and 2 bases at J; junction bases unmatched: 5. Germline V lookup: CDR1 LGHNT, CDR2 FRNRAP. This CDR3 has 17 residues. The chain's CDR3 is CASGLVLAGLTYNEQFF. As DNA, the CDR3 is TGTGCTAGTGGTTTGGTTCTAGCGGGGCTTACCTACAATGAGCAGTTCTTC.

This clone was detected only a few times. The junction does not match germline at one end; this may be a read error. This sequence joins TRBV7-7 and TRBJ2-3; D is possibly TRBD2 (5 bases). Germline lookup yields CDR1 SSHAT and CDR2 FNYEAQ (reference sequence). The CDR3 is 13 residues long. The CDR3 nucleotides are TGTGCTAGCAGCTTGGGAGTCGCGGATACGCAGTATTTT. The encoded protein is CASSLGVADTQYF.

This clone was detected once. This chain uses TRBV15 with TRBJ1-5; D may be TRBD1 (6 bases). Germline CDR1 and CDR2: LNHNV and YYDKDF (reference sequence). Trimming cost V 0 bases and J 5 bases, with 11 bases left between them. The CDR3 sequence is 15 residues long. The CDR3 here is CATSRDSGVHQPQHF. For the CDR3, the DNA is TGTGCCACCAGCAGAGATTCAGGGGTGCATCAGCCCCAGCATTTT.

This clone was seen only a few times. The J gene is TRBJ2-7, the V gene TRBV25-1, with TRBD1 matching over 11 bases. J lost 4 bases, V lost 1 base, and 6 bases had no gene match. This CDR3 has 16 amino acids. Germline assignment: CDR1 MGHDK and CDR2 SYGVNS. CDR3 loop: CASSELGTGGSYEQYF. The DNA of the CDR3 is TGTGCCAGCAGTGAATTGGGGACAGGGGGATCTTACGAGCAGTACTTC.

V is TRBV4-3 and J is TRBJ2-2; D is possibly TRBD1 (6 bases). The V gene's germline CDR1 is LGHNA and CDR2 YSLEER. The CDR3 is 15 residues long. V was pared by 4 bases and J by 4 bases, with 13 bases between. In nucleotides, the CDR3 is TGCGCCAGCAGCCGAGTACAGGGTGGCACCGGGGAGCTGTTTTTT. Its translation: CASSRVQGGTGELFF.

V usage is TRBV7-8 and J usage is TRBJ1-1, with no clear D. This CDR3 comprises 14 residues. Germline V gene lookup returns CDR1 SGHVS and CDR2 FQNEAQ. With 6 bases removed from V and 4 bases from J, the gap between germline ends came to 15 bases. Here the CDR3 reads CASRLREISTEAFF. The CDR3 DNA follows: TGTGCCAGCAGGCTTAGGGAGATCAGCACTGAAGCTTTCTTT.

This clone was seen a single time. The gene calls are TRBV5-1 and TRBJ2-1; 7 nucleotides line up with TRBD2. V shed 2 bases and J 7 bases; nucleotides not matched to a gene: 6. CDR1 is SGHRS and CDR2 is YFSETQ in the germline V gene. This CDR3 has 14 amino acids. The CDR3 sequence: CASSLSGVWNEQFF. For the CDR3, the DNA is TGCGCCAGCAGCTTAAGCGGGGTATGGAATGAGCAGTTCTTC.